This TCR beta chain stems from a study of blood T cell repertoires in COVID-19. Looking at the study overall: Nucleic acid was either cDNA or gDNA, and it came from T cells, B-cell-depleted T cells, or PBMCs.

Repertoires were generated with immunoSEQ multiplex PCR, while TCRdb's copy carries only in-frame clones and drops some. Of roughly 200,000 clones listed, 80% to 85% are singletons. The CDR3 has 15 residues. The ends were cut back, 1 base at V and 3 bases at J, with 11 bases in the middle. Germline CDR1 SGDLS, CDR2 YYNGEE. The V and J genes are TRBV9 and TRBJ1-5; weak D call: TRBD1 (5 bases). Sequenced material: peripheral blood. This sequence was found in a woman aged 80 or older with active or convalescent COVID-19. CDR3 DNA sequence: TGTGCCAGCAGCGTACAGGGTACGTTCAATCAGCCCCAGCATTTT. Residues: CASSVQGTFNQPQHF.